The 3 T cell receptor beta chains below were found in one sample sequenced in a study of blood T cells in healthy people across ages. Primers used in a second PCR of about 6 to 11 cycles were a sample-barcoded 5' primer and a J-beta primer mix. Each CDR3 protein is one row after TCRdb ran MiXCR on the 5' RACE reads. This table holds 800,000 or so distinct CDR3 sequences, roughly 25% found once. The data also belong to a second study, concerning T cells of mothers and their children.

Material for sequencing was blood. These receptors originate from a boy younger than 18 in good health.

V usage is TRBV29-1 and J usage is TRBJ2-2; the D gene is possibly TRBD2 (5 bases). This CDR3 has 13 residues. V lost 6 bases and J 7 bases, leaving 15 bases between the germline ends. Germline V gene lookup returns CDR1 SQVTM and CDR2 ANQGSEA. The CDR3 protein is CSVGRVGVGELFF. CDR3 nucleotides: TGCAGCGTCGGCCGGGTCGGGGTCGGGGAGCTGTTTTTT.

This clonotype has a handful of counts. This chain joins TRBV29-1 and TRBJ2-1; D possibly corresponds to TRBD1 (6 bases). CDR3 size: 13 residues. Germline-derived CDR1 and CDR2 are SQVTM and ANQGSEA. Trimming cost V 3 bases and J 6 bases, with 12 bases left between them. CDR3 nucleotide sequence: TGCAGCGTTGAGGCTCCGGACAGCAATGAGCAGTTCTTC. This sequence encodes CSVEAPDSNEQFF.

This clonotype came up a few times. The chain employs TRBV7-8 and TRBJ2-5; D unresolved. Germline V gene sequence: CDR1 SGHVS, CDR2 FQNEAQ. CDR3 length: 14 amino acids. Trimming removed 5 bases from V and 2 bases from J, with 12 bases in between. This CDR3 is CASSGDLNQETQYF. The CDR3 DNA reads as TGTGCCAGCAGCGGAGACTTGAATCAAGAGACCCAGTACTTC.